A selection of T cell receptor beta chains follows, all from one sample in a study of blood T cell repertoires in COVID-19. The protocol was immunoSEQ multiplex PCR, while the TCRdb copy is restricted to in-frame clones and leaves out a portion. The sample carries 160,000 or so clones, more than 75% recorded once. Sequenced sample: peripheral blood. These receptor sequences come from a man aged 60-69 years with active or convalescent COVID-19. The CDR3 runs from the conserved cysteine through the conserved F or W. Fields, in order: V gene, J gene, D gene, clone size, CDR3 DNA, CDR3 protein. D genes are given only for firm matches. Not every row has a clone size; where given, it reads once, few, many or a size class.

v_call: TRBV5-1
j_call: TRBJ1-1
d_call: NA
clone_size: NA
cdr3_nt: TGCGCCAGCAGCCCCCTGACAGGAGGAAACACTGAAGCTTTCTTT
cdr3_aa: CASSPLTGGNTEAFF

v_call: TRBV3-1/TRBV3-2
j_call: TRBJ1-2
d_call: NA
clone_size: NA
cdr3_nt: TGTGCCAGCAGCCAAGATCAAGCAGGGTATAAGAACTATGGCTACACCTTC
cdr3_aa: CASSQDQAGYKNYGYTF

v_call: TRBV6-1
j_call: TRBJ1-1
d_call: NA
clone_size: NA
cdr3_nt: TGTGCCAGCGCCATTCGGGGGAACACTGAAGCTTTCTTT
cdr3_aa: CASAIRGNTEAFF

v_call: TRBV11-2
j_call: TRBJ2-7
d_call: TRBD2
clone_size: NA
cdr3_nt: TGTGCCAGCAGCTTAGCGGCAGCGGGAGTGTCCTACGAGCAGTACTTC
cdr3_aa: CASSLAAAGVSYEQYF

v_call: TRBV11-2
j_call: TRBJ2-1
d_call: NA
clone_size: NA
cdr3_nt: TGTGCCAGCAGCTTAGAAATCACGTACTACTCCTACAATGAGCAGTTCTTC
cdr3_aa: CASSLEITYYSYNEQFF

v_call: TRBV4-1
j_call: TRBJ2-7
d_call: NA
clone_size: NA
cdr3_nt: TGCGCCAGCAGCCAAGAGGCGCCGGGCGAGCAGTACTTC
cdr3_aa: CASSQEAPGEQYF

v_call: TRBV7-2
j_call: TRBJ2-7
d_call: NA
clone_size: NA
cdr3_nt: TGTGCCAGCAGCTCAGGGGGGCTGTCCGGCGAGCAGTACTTC
cdr3_aa: CASSSGGLSGEQYF

v_call: TRBV27
j_call: TRBJ1-2
d_call: NA
clone_size: NA
cdr3_nt: TGTGCCAGCAGTTTAAGGTGGGAGACTAACTATGGCTACACCTTC
cdr3_aa: CASSLRWETNYGYTF

v_call: TRBV9
j_call: TRBJ2-5
d_call: TRBD2
clone_size: NA
cdr3_nt: TGTGCCAGCAACATCGGCGGGGGGGCAGTCGAGACCCAGTACTTC
cdr3_aa: CASNIGGGAVETQYF

v_call: TRBV11-3
j_call: TRBJ2-7
d_call: TRBD1
clone_size: NA
cdr3_nt: TGTGCCAGCAGCTTGGACAGGAGCTCCTACGAGCAGTACTTC
cdr3_aa: CASSLDRSSYEQYF

v_call: TRBV5-1
j_call: TRBJ2-1
d_call: TRBD1
clone_size: NA
cdr3_nt: TGCGCCAGCAGCTCAGGACAGGGTCATGAGCAGTTCTTC
cdr3_aa: CASSSGQGHEQFF

v_call: TRBV15
j_call: TRBJ1-2
d_call: TRBD1
clone_size: NA
cdr3_nt: TGTGCCACCAGCAGCGGACAGGACTATGGCTACACCTTC
cdr3_aa: CATSSGQDYGYTF

v_call: TRBV19
j_call: TRBJ1-2
d_call: TRBD1
clone_size: NA
cdr3_nt: TGTGCCAGTACTGACAGGGCCTATGGCTACACCTTC
cdr3_aa: CASTDRAYGYTF

v_call: TRBV11-2
j_call: TRBJ2-5
d_call: NA
clone_size: NA
cdr3_nt: TGTGCCAGCAGCTTAGGCGCGGGCCGGGGAGAGACCCAGTACTTC
cdr3_aa: CASSLGAGRGETQYF

v_call: TRBV6-6
j_call: TRBJ2-6
d_call: NA
clone_size: NA
cdr3_nt: TGTGCCAGCAGCCGGGAATCTGGGGCCAACGTCCTGACTTTC
cdr3_aa: CASSRESGANVLTF

v_call: TRBV30
j_call: TRBJ1-6
d_call: TRBD1
clone_size: NA
cdr3_nt: TGTGCCTGGACCATCGACAGGGGTCTAAGGCATTCACCCCTCCACTTT
cdr3_aa: CAWTIDRGLRHSPLHF

v_call: TRBV18
j_call: TRBJ1-4
d_call: NA
clone_size: NA
cdr3_nt: TGTGCCAGCTCATCAGGCAGCCCGTTAACTAATGAAAAACTGTTTTTT
cdr3_aa: CASSSGSPLTNEKLFF

v_call: TRBV28
j_call: TRBJ2-3
d_call: TRBD2
clone_size: NA
cdr3_nt: TGTGCCAGCATTGACGCTGGCGGGGGTAGGACAGATACGCAGTATTTT
cdr3_aa: CASIDAGGGRTDTQYF

v_call: TRBV7-9
j_call: TRBJ1-4
d_call: TRBD1
clone_size: NA
cdr3_nt: TGTGCCAGCAGCGCTATTGGACAGGGAAGAGAAAAACTGTTTTTT
cdr3_aa: CASSAIGQGREKLFF

v_call: TRBV29-1
j_call: TRBJ2-5
d_call: NA
clone_size: NA
cdr3_nt: TGCAGCGTTGATGCTAGTTCCCAAGAGACCCAGTACTTC
cdr3_aa: CSVDASSQETQYF

v_call: TRBV6-5
j_call: TRBJ1-2
d_call: NA
clone_size: NA
cdr3_nt: TGTGCCAGCAGTTACTCGCACAGGGACGCTAACTATGGCTACACCTTC
cdr3_aa: CASSYSHRDANYGYTF

v_call: TRBV4-1
j_call: TRBJ1-2
d_call: TRBD1
clone_size: NA
cdr3_nt: TGCGCCAGCAGAAATACAGGGGGTGGGTATGGCTACACCTTC
cdr3_aa: CASRNTGGGYGYTF

v_call: TRBV6-2/TRBV6-3
j_call: TRBJ1-3
d_call: NA
clone_size: NA
cdr3_nt: TGTGCCAGCAGCAGCCATGTCAGGTCGAGCTCTGGAAACACCATATATTTT
cdr3_aa: CASSSHVRSSSGNTIYF

v_call: TRBV5-1
j_call: TRBJ2-7
d_call: NA
clone_size: few
cdr3_nt: TGCGCCAGCAGCTTGGATGCAGGAAATGGTGCCTACGAGCAGTACTTC
cdr3_aa: CASSLDAGNGAYEQYF

v_call: TRBV2
j_call: TRBJ1-5
d_call: NA
clone_size: NA
cdr3_nt: TGTGCCAGCAGTGCGACAGAGAATCAGCCCCAGCATTTT
cdr3_aa: CASSATENQPQHF

v_call: TRBV5-1
j_call: TRBJ1-1
d_call: TRBD1
clone_size: NA
cdr3_nt: TGCGCCAGCAGCTCCGACAGGGGGCGCGGGTACACTGAAGCTTTCTTT
cdr3_aa: CASSSDRGRGYTEAFF

v_call: TRBV7-2
j_call: TRBJ1-6
d_call: TRBD1
clone_size: NA
cdr3_nt: TGTGCCAGCAGCCCGGGACAGAATAATTCACCCCTCCACTTT
cdr3_aa: CASSPGQNNSPLHF

v_call: TRBV3-1/TRBV3-2
j_call: TRBJ1-1
d_call: NA
clone_size: NA
cdr3_nt: TGTGCCAGCAGCCCACTTTCAGGGAACACTGAAGCTTTCTTT
cdr3_aa: CASSPLSGNTEAFF

v_call: TRBV19
j_call: TRBJ2-1
d_call: TRBD1
clone_size: NA
cdr3_nt: TGTGCCAGTAGTCCGGGACAGGGGGCCGTCAATGAGCAGTTCTTC
cdr3_aa: CASSPGQGAVNEQFF

v_call: TRBV5-1
j_call: TRBJ2-3
d_call: TRBD2
clone_size: NA
cdr3_nt: TGCGCCAGCAGCGCCCGGACTAGCGGGAGTCCAGATACGCAGTATTTT
cdr3_aa: CASSARTSGSPDTQYF

v_call: TRBV5-1
j_call: TRBJ1-4
d_call: TRBD1
clone_size: NA
cdr3_nt: TGCGCCAGCAGCATAGGACAGGGAGGTTTAACTAATGAAAAACTGTTTTTT
cdr3_aa: CASSIGQGGLTNEKLFF

v_call: TRBV6-5
j_call: TRBJ1-4
d_call: TRBD1
clone_size: NA
cdr3_nt: TGTGCCAGCAGTTACGATGGGACAGCTGCTGAAAAACTGTTTTTT
cdr3_aa: CASSYDGTAAEKLFF